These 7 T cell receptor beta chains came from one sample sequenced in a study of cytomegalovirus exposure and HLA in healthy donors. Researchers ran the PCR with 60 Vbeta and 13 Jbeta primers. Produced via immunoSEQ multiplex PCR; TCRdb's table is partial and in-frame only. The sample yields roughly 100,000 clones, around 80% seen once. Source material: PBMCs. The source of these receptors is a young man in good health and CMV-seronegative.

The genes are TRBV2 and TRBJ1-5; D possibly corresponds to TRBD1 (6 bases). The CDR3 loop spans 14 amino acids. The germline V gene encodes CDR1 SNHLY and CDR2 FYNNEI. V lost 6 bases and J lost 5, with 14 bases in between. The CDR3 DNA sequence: TGTGCCAGCAGATACCGGACAGCTGATCAGCCCCAGCATTTT. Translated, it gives CASRYRTADQPQHF. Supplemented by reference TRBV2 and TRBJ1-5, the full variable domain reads EPEVTQTPSHQVTQMGQEVILRCVPISNHLYFYWYRQILGQKVEFLVSFYNNEISEKSEIFDDQFSVERPDGSNFTLKIRSTKLEDSAMYFCASRYRTADQPQHFGDGTRLSIL.

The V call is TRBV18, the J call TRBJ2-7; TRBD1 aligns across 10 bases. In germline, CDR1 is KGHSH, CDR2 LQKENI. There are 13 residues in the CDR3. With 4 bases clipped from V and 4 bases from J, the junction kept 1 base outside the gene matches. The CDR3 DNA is TGTGCCAGCTCACGGGACAGGGGATACGAGCAGTACTTC. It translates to CASSRDRGYEQYF.

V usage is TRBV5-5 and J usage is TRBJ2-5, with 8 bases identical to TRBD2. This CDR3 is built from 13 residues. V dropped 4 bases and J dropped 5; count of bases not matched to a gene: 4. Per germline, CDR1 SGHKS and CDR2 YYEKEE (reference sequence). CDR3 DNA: TGTGCCAGCAGCCCCGGCGGGGGGGAGACCCAGTACTTC. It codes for CASSPGGGETQYF.

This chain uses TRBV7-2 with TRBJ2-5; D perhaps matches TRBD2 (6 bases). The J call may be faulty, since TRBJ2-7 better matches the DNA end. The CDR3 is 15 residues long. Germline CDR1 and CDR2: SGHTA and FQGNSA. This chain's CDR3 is CASSLGPEGTYEQYF. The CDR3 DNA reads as TGTGCCAGCAGCCTAGGACCGGAGGGTACCTACGAGCAGTACTTC.

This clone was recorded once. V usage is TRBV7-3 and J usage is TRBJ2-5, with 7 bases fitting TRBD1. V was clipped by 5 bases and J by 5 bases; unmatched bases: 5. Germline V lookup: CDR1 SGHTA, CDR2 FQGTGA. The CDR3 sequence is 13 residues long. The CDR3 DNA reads TGTGCCAGCAGCGCGGACAGGTGGGAGACCCAGTACTTC. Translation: CASSADRWETQYF.

CDR3 bases: TGCACCAGCAGCCAAGATGTAGGACTAGTCCCTGTCTCCTACGAGCAGTACTTC. Its protein product is CTSSQDVGLVPVSYEQYF. The chain recombines TRBV1 with TRBJ2-7; the table's D call, TRBD2, was not checked against the DNA. TRBV1 is an annotated pseudogene. This CDR3 spans 18 amino acids.

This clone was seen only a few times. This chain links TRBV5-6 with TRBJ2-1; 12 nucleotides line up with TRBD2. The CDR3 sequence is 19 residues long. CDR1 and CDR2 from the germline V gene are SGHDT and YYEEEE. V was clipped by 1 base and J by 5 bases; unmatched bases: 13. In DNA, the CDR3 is TGTGCCAGCAGCTTGCCTAGCGGGAGGGCCATGCTTTCCCACAATGAGCAGTTCTTC. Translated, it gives CASSLPSGRAMLSHNEQFF.